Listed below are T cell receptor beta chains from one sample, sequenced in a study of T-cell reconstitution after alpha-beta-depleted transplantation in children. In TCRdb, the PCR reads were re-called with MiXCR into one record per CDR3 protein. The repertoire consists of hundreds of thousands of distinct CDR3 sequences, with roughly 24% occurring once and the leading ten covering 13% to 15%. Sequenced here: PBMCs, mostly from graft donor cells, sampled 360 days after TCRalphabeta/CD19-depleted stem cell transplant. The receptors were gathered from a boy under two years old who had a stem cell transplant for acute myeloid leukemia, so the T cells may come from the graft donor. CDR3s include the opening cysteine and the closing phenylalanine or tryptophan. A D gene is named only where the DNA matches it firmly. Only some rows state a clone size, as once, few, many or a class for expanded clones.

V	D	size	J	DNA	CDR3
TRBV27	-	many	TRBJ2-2	TGTGCCAGCAGTTTGTGGGGGACCGGGGAGCTGTTTTTT	CASSLWGTGELFF
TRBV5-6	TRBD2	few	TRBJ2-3	TGTGCCAGCAGCTTGTTGCTAGCGGGGTCCCAATCACGGAGGGATACGCAGTATTTT	CASSLLLAGSQSRRDTQYF
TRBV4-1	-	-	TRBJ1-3	TGCGCCAGCAGCCGCGAAAGGAGTACTGGAAACACCATATATTTT	CASSRERSTGNTIYF
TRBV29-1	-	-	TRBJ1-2	TGCAGCGTTGAAGATCTTAGGCAGGGTCTCTATGGCTACACCTTC	CSVEDLRQGLYGYTF
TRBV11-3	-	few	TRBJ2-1	TGTGCCAGCAGCTTACCCACAGGGTACAATGAGCAGTTCTTC	CASSLPTGYNEQFF
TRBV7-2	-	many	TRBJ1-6	TGTGCCAGCAGCTTAGCCGGGACATTTTCACCCCTCCACTTT	CASSLAGTFSPLHF
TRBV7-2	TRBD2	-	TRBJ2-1	TGTGCCAGCAGTCCAACGCGCGGGAGATACAATGAGCAGTTCTTC	CASSPTRGRYNEQFF
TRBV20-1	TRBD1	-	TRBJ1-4	TGCAGTGCAGACCCCGGGACAGGCTACCCCGGCCTGTTTTTT	CSADPGTGYPGLFF
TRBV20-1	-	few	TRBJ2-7	TGCAGTGCTAGGGTCAGCACCTACGAGCAGTACTTC	CSARVSTYEQYF
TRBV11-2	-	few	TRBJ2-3	TGTGCCAGCAGCCCACCCGCGGGGATGTCAGATACGCAGTATTTT	CASSPPAGMSDTQYF
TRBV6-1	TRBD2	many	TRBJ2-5	TGTGCCAGCAGCAATAGAAGAGGGCGGGGGCAAGAGACCCAGTACTTC	CASSNRRGRGQETQYF